This T cell receptor beta chain was obtained from a study of T-cell memory formation after mild COVID-19. The overall study: Clustering of TCRs was largely donor specific.

TCRdb reanalysed the 5' RACE reads using MiXCR and keeps one entry per CDR3 protein. The table lists a few hundred thousand distinct CDR3 sequences, around 15% of them singletons. This clonotype was seen only a few times. The CDR3 length is 16 residues. Germline-derived CDR1 and CDR2 are MNHEY and SMNVEV (reference sequence). V lost 1 base to trimming and J lost 1 base; unmatched junction nucleotides: 4. The receptor comes from a man aged 18 to 29 who had mild COVID-19 (a few samples of this study predate the infection). Cell type and time point are not known. The rearrangement uses TRBV27 and TRBJ2-5; 9 nucleotides match TRBD1. The specimen sequenced was PBMCs or a T cell subset sorted from them (not recorded which). In nucleotides, the CDR3 is TGTGCCAGCAGTTTATTTGGGACAGGGTTCCAAGAGACCCAGTACTTC. Its translation is CASSLFGTGFQETQYF.